The 26 T cell receptor beta chains below all came from one sample that was sequenced in a study of monozygotic twins with cystic fibrosis. Sequenced by immunoSEQ multiplex PCR; TCRdb stores in-frame clones only, minus some. Of roughly 13,000 clones listed, around 87% are singletons. Sequencing was done on a sample of blood. The receptors originated from a boy aged 10-17 years with cystic fibrosis.

The chain uses TRBV19 and TRBJ2-7; D is perhaps TRBD1 or TRBD2 (6 bases each). Trimming took off 4 bases at V and 3 bases at J, with 13 bases between the two ends. Germline assignment: CDR1 LNHDA and CDR2 SQIVND (reference sequence). The CDR3 consists of 14 residues. As DNA, the CDR3 is TGTGCCAGTAGTAAGGGGGGCGGGTACTACGAGCAGTACTTC. Its translation: CASSKGGGYYEQYF. Combining the CDR3 with reference TRBV19 and TRBJ2-7 gives the whole variable domain DGGITQSPKYLFRKEGQNVTLSCEQNLNHDAMYWYRQDPGQGLRLIYYSQIVNDFQKGDIAEGYSVSREKKESFPLTVTSAQKNPTAFYLCASSKGGGYYEQYFGPGTRLTVT.

The chain couples TRBV28 to TRBJ2-2; 11 bases fit TRBD1. J was trimmed by 0 bases and V by 2 bases; bases with no gene match: 5. The germline gives CDR1 MDHEN, CDR2 SYDVKM. The CDR3 spans 18 residues. CDR3 residues: CASSLDGTGGANTGELFF. DNA of the CDR3: TGTGCCAGCAGTTTAGACGGGACAGGGGGTGCGAACACCGGGGAGCTGTTTTTT.

The chain uses TRBV1 and TRBJ1-4. TRBV1 represents a pseudogene. The CDR3 runs to 13 residues. The CDR3 is CTSSQAPGEKLFF. CDR3 in DNA: TGCACCAGCAGCCAAGCACCGGGTGAAAAACTGTTTTTT.

The chain joins TRBV5-6 to TRBJ1-1; D uncertain. This CDR3 is built from 14 residues. The V gene lost 2 bases and the J gene lost 6 bases, with 14 bases spanning the gap. Per germline, CDR1 SGHDT and CDR2 YYEEEE. This CDR3 reads CASSLIGFKAEAFF. DNA of the CDR3: TGTGCCAGCAGCTTAATCGGTTTTAAGGCTGAAGCTTTCTTT.

Only a few counts were recorded for this clone. The chain joins TRBV27 to TRBJ2-7; a possible D gene is TRBD2 (5 bases). In germline, CDR1 is MNHEY, CDR2 SMNVEV (reference sequence). Trimming shortened V by 4 bases and J by 7 bases, and 11 bases separated the two germline ends. CDR3 size: 12 residues. The CDR3 loop reads CASSSPGGEQYF. The CDR3 nucleotides read TGTGCCAGCAGTTCCCCGGGCGGGGAGCAGTACTTC.

This chain links TRBV27 with TRBJ2-5, with D perhaps TRBD2 (5 bases). V was clipped by 5 bases and J by 4 bases, with 14 bases between them. The germline V gene has CDR1 MNHEY and CDR2 SMNVEV (reference sequence). The CDR3 is 14 amino acids. In DNA form, the CDR3 reads TGTGCCAGCAGTCCCGCCCCCCGGGGAGAGACCCAGTACTTC. Encoded protein: CASSPAPRGETQYF.

The chain employs TRBV9 and TRBJ2-3; possibly TRBD2 for D (5 bases). The CDR3 totals 14 residues. V gave up 0 bases and J gave up 3 bases, with 8 bases separating them. Germline-derived CDR1 and CDR2 are SGDLS and YYNGEE. DNA of the CDR3: TGTGCCAGCAGCGTAGCCTCGGGGACAGATACGCAGTATTTT. Protein product: CASSVASGTDTQYF.

The rearrangement uses TRBV28 and TRBJ1-5; D is unresolved. The CDR3 totals 14 residues. From germline, CDR1 is MDHEN and CDR2 SYDVKM. V was pared by 2 bases and J by 7 bases, with 12 bases between. In DNA form, the CDR3 reads TGTGCCAGCAGTTTAGATGGGAGGTACCAGCCCCAGCATTTT. The encoded protein is CASSLDGRYQPQHF.

The rearrangement joins TRBV5-6 to TRBJ2-5; possible D gene TRBD1, 6 bases. Germline CDR1 is SGHDT and CDR2 is YYEEEE. V was cut by 4 bases and J by 5 bases, with 18 bases left in between. The CDR3 has 15 amino acids. The CDR3 spells CASSQWGLMAETQYF. CDR3 in DNA: TGTGCCAGCAGCCAATGGGGGCTGATGGCGGAGACCCAGTACTTC. The full variable domain, its missing parts supplied by reference TRBV5-6 and TRBJ2-5, is DAGVTQSPTHLIKTRGQQVTLRCSPKSGHDTVSWYQQALGQGPQFIFQYYEEEERQRGNFPDRFSGHQFPNYSSELNVNALLLGDSALYLCASSQWGLMAETQYFGPGTRLLVL.

DNA of the CDR3: TGCGCCAGCAGCCAGACAGGATCTAACTATGGCTACACCTTC. Amino acid sequence: CASSQTGSNYGYTF. This chain links TRBV5-1 with TRBJ1-2; D possibly corresponds to TRBD1 (6 bases). This CDR3 spans 14 amino acids. V gave up 4 bases and J gave up 0 bases, with 10 bases separating them. Germline CDR1 SGHRS, CDR2 YFSETQ.

This chain joins TRBV14 and TRBJ2-3; 9 bases match TRBD2. CDR1 and CDR2 (germline): SGHDN, FVKESK. After removal of 5 bases from V and 1 base from J, the junction contained 4 bases not matched to a gene. The CDR3 is made up of 15 amino acids. The CDR3 sequence: CASSRKREGTDTQYF. CDR3 sequence (DNA): TGTGCCAGCAGCAGGAAGCGGGAGGGCACAGATACGCAGTATTTT. Together with reference TRBV14 and TRBJ2-3, the CDR3 gives the full variable domain: EAGVTQFPSHSVIEKGQTVTLRCDPISGHDNLYWYRRVMGKEIKFLLHFVKESKQDESGMPNNRFLAERTGGTYSTLKVQPAELEDSGVYFCASSRKREGTDTQYFGPGTRLTVL.

The V gene is TRBV7-2, the J gene TRBJ2-5, with D unclear. CDR1 and CDR2 from the germline V gene are SGHTA and FQGNSA. V was cut by 1 base and J by 5 bases, with 17 bases left in between. The CDR3 has 16 residues. CDR3 sequence: CASSLEGARSGETQYF. The DNA for the CDR3 is TGTGCCAGCAGCTTAGAGGGCGCCAGGTCCGGGGAGACCCAGTACTTC.

The chain joins TRBV10-3 to TRBJ2-3, with TRBD1 as a possible D gene (6 bases). V dropped 4 bases and J dropped 10 bases, with 15 bases sitting between them. The CDR3 is 13 residues long. Germline CDR1 is ENHRY and CDR2 is SYGVKD. The CDR3 DNA reads TGTGCCATCAGTGGTCAAGTCGACAGGTCGCAGTATTTT. It encodes CAISGQVDRSQYF.

The CDR3 DNA sequence: TGTGCCAGCAGTCTTCAGGGGGCTTATGAAAAACTGTTTTTT. Amino acid sequence: CASSLQGAYEKLFF. The rearrangement joins TRBV6-1 to TRBJ1-4; 8 bases are a match to TRBD1. This CDR3 contains 14 residues. The V gene end was trimmed by 5 bases and the J gene end by 6 bases; junction bases not matched to a gene: 5. CDR1 MNHNS and CDR2 SASEGT come from the germline V gene.

The V and J genes are TRBV2 and TRBJ1-2; D is uncertain. V lost 3 bases and J lost 8, with 7 bases in between. CDR3 length equals 11 residues. In germline, CDR1 is SNHLY, CDR2 FYNNEI. CDR3 bases: TGTGCCAGCAGTGATGAAGGAGGCTACACCTTC. Encoded protein: CASSDEGGYTF.

The genes are TRBV5-5 and TRBJ2-3; weak D call: TRBD1 (5 bases). Germline CDR1 is SGHKS and CDR2 is YYEKEE (reference sequence). The CDR3 totals 15 residues. Trimming took off 3 bases at V and 5 bases at J, with 16 bases between the two ends. CDR3 loop: CASSSSTGAGDTQYF. CDR3 nucleotides: TGTGCCAGCAGCTCATCGACTGGGGCCGGAGATACGCAGTATTTT. The full variable domain, rest sourced from reference TRBV5-5 and TRBJ2-3, is DAGVTQSPTHLIKTRGQQVTLRCSPISGHKSVSWYQQVLGQGPQFIFQYYEKEERGRGNFPDRFSARQFPNYSSELNVNALLLGDSALYLCASSSSTGAGDTQYFGPGTRLTVL.

This clone was seen only a few times. V usage is TRBV11-2 and J usage is TRBJ2-2; TRBD2 matches 9 bases. J lost 6 bases, V lost 2 bases, and 7 bases had no gene match. This CDR3 has 16 amino acids. The germline V gene encodes CDR1 SGHAT and CDR2 FQNNGV. CDR3 nucleotide sequence: TGTGCCAGCAGCTTAAATAGCGGGAGCGGGTCCGGGGAGCTGTTTTTT. Protein: CASSLNSGSGSGELFF.

The chain has TRBV28 and TRBJ2-1; D is possibly TRBD1 or TRBD2 (5 bases each). V lost 4 bases and J 0 bases, leaving 16 bases between the germline ends. Germline V gene lookup returns CDR1 MDHEN and CDR2 SYDVKM. This CDR3 is built from 17 residues. The CDR3 region is CASSSTGRAGSYNEQFF. CDR3 sequence (DNA): TGTGCCAGCAGTTCCACGGGCAGGGCGGGCTCCTACAATGAGCAGTTCTTC.

The J gene is TRBJ2-7, the V gene TRBV20-1; TRBD1 matches 10 bases. This CDR3 spans 11 amino acids. Germline V CDR1 and CDR2: DFQATT, SNEGSKA (reference sequence). Trimming cost V 6 bases and J 5 bases; bases outside gene matches: 1. DNA for the CDR3: TGCAGTGCCGACAGGGGGCACGAGCAGTACTTC. Its protein is CSADRGHEQYF.

The chain uses TRBV27 and TRBJ1-3; TRBD1 is a possible D gene (6 bases). V was shortened by 3 bases and J by 4 bases, with 7 bases between the two germline ends. This CDR3 region has 13 residues. CDR1 and CDR2 (germline): MNHEY, SMNVEV (reference sequence). The CDR3 is CASSFTGGNTIYF. CDR3 DNA: TGTGCCAGCAGTTTCACAGGGGGAAACACCATATATTTT.

This clone was counted only a few times. The V gene is TRBV28, the J gene TRBJ1-2; D is unclear. The ends were cut back, 7 bases at V and 2 bases at J, with 8 bases in the middle. The CDR3 is 12 amino acids. Germline V gives CDR1 MDHEN, CDR2 SYDVKM. CDR3: CASTLSNYGYTF. CDR3 bases: TGTGCCAGCACCCTTAGCAACTATGGCTACACCTTC.

This chain links TRBV7-8 with TRBJ2-5; 9 bases agree with TRBD2. This CDR3 has 17 residues. Germline trimming cut 2 bases from V and 2 bases from J; bases unmatched to any gene: 9. The germline V gene has CDR1 SGHVS and CDR2 FQNEAQ. The CDR3, as DNA: TGTGCCAGCAGCTTACGGCAGGCGGGGGGGCATCAAGAGACCCAGTACTTC. Its protein is CASSLRQAGGHQETQYF. The full variable domain, in which reference TRBV7-8 and TRBJ2-5 provide the parts outside the CDR3, is GAGVSQSPRYKVAKRGQDVALRCDPISGHVSLFWYQQALGQGPEFLTYFQNEAQLDKSGLPSDRFFAERPEGSVSTLKIQRTQQEDSAVYLCASSLRQAGGHQETQYFGPGTRLLVL.

This chain joins TRBV9 and TRBJ2-5, with TRBD2 identical over 15 bases. CDR1 is SGDLS and CDR2 is YYNGEE in the germline V gene. J was trimmed by 5 bases and V by 2 bases; bases with no gene match: 4. The CDR3 length is 16 residues. The CDR3 reads CASSVRGLAGGETQYF. CDR3 DNA sequence: TGTGCCAGCAGCGTTAGAGGACTAGCGGGGGGGGAGACCCAGTACTTC.

This clone was recorded only once. The genes are TRBV27 and TRBJ2-2, with 7 bases fitting TRBD2. After removal of 5 bases from V and 3 bases from J, the junction contained 6 bases not matched to a gene. The CDR3 totals 15 residues. The germline gives CDR1 MNHEY, CDR2 SMNVEV (reference sequence). CDR3 DNA sequence: TGTGCCAGCAGTCCACTAGCGCAATACACCGGGGAGCTGTTTTTT. Translated, it gives CASSPLAQYTGELFF.

The CDR3, as DNA: TGTGCCAGCAGCTTCCCGAGCCACGAGCAGTACTTC. As protein: CASSFPSHEQYF. The genes are TRBV5-5 and TRBJ2-7; D not certain. The CDR3 runs 12 residues. V was shortened by 2 bases and J by 5 bases, with 8 bases between the two germline ends. Germline assignment: CDR1 SGHKS and CDR2 YYEKEE (reference sequence).

A single count supports this clone. This sequence joins TRBV15 and TRBJ2-1, with a weak D call TRBD1 (5 bases). The CDR3 is made up of 14 amino acids. The ends were cut back, 5 bases at V and 7 bases at J, with 15 bases in the middle. Germline V lookup: CDR1 LNHNV, CDR2 YYDKDF (reference sequence). This CDR3 is CATSSGPGLNEQFF. For the CDR3, the DNA is TGTGCCACCAGCTCCGGGCCAGGGCTGAATGAGCAGTTCTTC.